These T cell receptor beta chains were read from a single sample in a study of Ad26.COV2.S vaccination and SARS-CoV-2 variants. Profiled with immunoSEQ multiplex PCR; TCRdb holds only in-frame clones, not every one. Counted here are 400,000 to 450,000 clones, 92% occurring once; the ten biggest clones make up more than 1.5%. The starting material was peripheral blood, obtained in a trial of Ad26.COV2.S vaccine versus placebo. Receptors originate from a person aged 18-60 years who received the Ad26.COV2.S COVID-19 vaccine or a placebo. Both conserved end residues are part of each CDR3. The order of the fields is clone size, V gene, CDR3 protein. The listing skips clone size in some rows; elsewhere it reads once, few, many or a size class.

- TRBV2 CASIEGGDSVAYEQYF
- TRBV9 CASSARDREAWGYTF
- TRBV27 CASSSGQGYTEAFF
once TRBV24-1 CATSDPIQGAYEQYF
- TRBV5-5 CASSLVGIVSYEQYF
- TRBV7-2 CASSLLGTNTEAFF
- TRBV19 CASSSWEKNTEAFF
- TRBV28 CASIESHRFSADTEAFF
once TRBV6-2/TRBV6-3 CASSSPDSRLNTEAFF
- TRBV28 CASSLPYYEQYF
- TRBV27 CASGHRSDTQYF
- TRBV7-8 CASSLGGQGPNEKLFF
- TRBV19 CASSIDPGSLNWF
- TRBV3-1/TRBV3-2 CASSQGGAGPPYEQYF
- TRBV28 CASNPDRAPSGANVLTF